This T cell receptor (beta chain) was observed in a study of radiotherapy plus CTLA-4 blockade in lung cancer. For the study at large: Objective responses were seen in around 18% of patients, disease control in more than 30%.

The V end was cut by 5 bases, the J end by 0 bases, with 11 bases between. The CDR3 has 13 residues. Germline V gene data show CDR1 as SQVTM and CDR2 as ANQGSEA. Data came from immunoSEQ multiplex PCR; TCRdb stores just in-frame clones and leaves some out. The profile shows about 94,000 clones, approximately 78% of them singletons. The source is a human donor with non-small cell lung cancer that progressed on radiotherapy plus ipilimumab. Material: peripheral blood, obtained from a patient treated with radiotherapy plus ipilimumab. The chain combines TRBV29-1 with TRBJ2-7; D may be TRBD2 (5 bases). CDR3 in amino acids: CSVQTRISYEQYF. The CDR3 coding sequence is TGCAGCGTTCAAACTAGGATCTCCTACGAGCAGTACTTC.